The rows below give T cell receptor beta chains drawn from one sample of a study of shared clonotypes between healthy human individuals. Here immunoSEQ multiplex PCR was the method, and the copy in TCRdb shows in-frame clones only, minus some. The sample comprises more than 2,000,000 clones, about 92% of which are singletons, and about 0.13% rests with the top ten. Material for sequencing was naive CD4+ T cells sorted from blood. These receptors were taken from a man aged 18 to 30 in good health. The conserved cysteine and the conserved F or W are not part of the CDR3 here. The order of the fields is CDR3 protein, D gene, V gene. The D gene is left open where the match is weak.

CDR3aa: ASSQDLLGETQY
d_gene: .
v_gene: TRBV4-3

CDR3aa: ASSQDGPTGANVLT
d_gene: .
v_gene: TRBV4-1

CDR3aa: ASSLGTVYNEQF
d_gene: .
v_gene: TRBV7-8

CDR3aa: ASSQDLAGGRDTQY
d_gene: TRBD2
v_gene: TRBV4-1

CDR3aa: ASSSAGEIYGYT
d_gene: .
v_gene: TRBV7-9

CDR3aa: ASSVGGSGSANEQF
d_gene: TRBD2
v_gene: TRBV9

CDR3aa: ASSLGGNYEQY
d_gene: TRBD1
v_gene: TRBV5-1

CDR3aa: AWSGPGRAGTDTQY
d_gene: TRBD2
v_gene: TRBV30

CDR3aa: ASSDISNQPQH
d_gene: .
v_gene: TRBV27

CDR3aa: ASSLEAGKHGYT
d_gene: .
v_gene: TRBV5-1

CDR3aa: ASSPDVSAEQY
d_gene: .
v_gene: TRBV5-1

CDR3aa: ASRSSGGAGELF
d_gene: TRBD2
v_gene: TRBV6-5

CDR3aa: ASRPSGDSNQPQH
d_gene: .
v_gene: TRBV28

CDR3aa: ASSLWTGSGYGYT
d_gene: TRBD1
v_gene: TRBV5-5

CDR3aa: ASSLQNRGPDGYT
d_gene: TRBD1
v_gene: TRBV7-2